This T cell receptor (beta chain) was captured by sequencing in a study of shared clonotypes between healthy human individuals. Study observations and caveats: Memory subsets had estimated richness that was generally smaller than that of naive subsets. Depth was large, yet rarefaction showed that sorted-subset sequencing was incomplete.

Under the authors' procedure: In the immunoSEQ data, sequences were junction-only and lacked quality scores, so filtering differed. Only in-frame clones appear in the TCRdb table, and some are missing; sequencing was by immunoSEQ multiplex PCR. The D gene and trimming were derived from the DNA, and the V and J assignments and clone size from that table. This sample yields about 2.1 million clones, of which around 95% are seen a single time; about 1.7% belongs to the top ten. Details on this clone: Antigen unknown.

Terminally differentiated effector memory CD45RA+ cells were left out of the naive CD8 fraction, which was CD45RO-negative and positively selected for CCR7. With V trimmed by 4 bases and J by 5 bases, 4 bases remained unmatched. CDR3 length: 13 amino acids. Per germline, CDR1 SGHDT and CDR2 YYEEEE. The sequence derives from a man between 18 and 29 years old in good health. Some clones in this sample may be carry-over from other donors' samples. The J gene is TRBJ2-7, the V gene TRBV5-6, with 9 bases aligning to TRBD1. Sequencing was carried out using naive CD8+ T cells from PBMCs. The CDR3 is CASSNRGRDEQYF. The CDR3 DNA is TGTGCCAGCAGCAACAGGGGGCGGGACGAGCAGTACTTC.